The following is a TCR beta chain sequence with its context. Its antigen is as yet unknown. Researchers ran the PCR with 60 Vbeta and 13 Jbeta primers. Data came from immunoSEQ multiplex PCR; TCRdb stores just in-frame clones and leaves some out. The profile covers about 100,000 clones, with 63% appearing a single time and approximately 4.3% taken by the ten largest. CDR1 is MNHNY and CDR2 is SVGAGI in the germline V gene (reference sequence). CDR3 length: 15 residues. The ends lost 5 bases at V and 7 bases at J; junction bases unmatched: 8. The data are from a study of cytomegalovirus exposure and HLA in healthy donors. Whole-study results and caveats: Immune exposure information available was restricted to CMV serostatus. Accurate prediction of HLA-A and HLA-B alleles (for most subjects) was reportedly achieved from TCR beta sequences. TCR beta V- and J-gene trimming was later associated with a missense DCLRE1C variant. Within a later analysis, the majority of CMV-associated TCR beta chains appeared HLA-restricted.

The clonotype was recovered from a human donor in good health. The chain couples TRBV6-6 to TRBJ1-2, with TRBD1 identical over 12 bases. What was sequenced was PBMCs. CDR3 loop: CASSVDGTGGFGYTF. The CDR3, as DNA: TGTGCCAGCAGTGTTGACGGGACAGGGGGCTTTGGCTACACCTTC.